Below, 29 T cell receptor beta chains from the same sample are listed, as sequenced in a study of control samples from healthy donors and cancer patients. Assay: immunoSEQ multiplex PCR; the TCRdb copy retains only in-frame clones and omits some. The sample records around 49,000 clones, approximately 89% being singletons. Material for sequencing was PBMCs. Receptors originate from a man aged 35 to 55 with colorectal cancer.

The V call is TRBV4-3, the J call TRBJ1-4, with D hard to call. Trimming left V 0 bases short and J 6 bases short, with 11 bases between. From germline, CDR1 is LGHNA and CDR2 YSLEER. CDR3 size: 15 residues. CDR3 sequence (DNA): TGCGCCAGCAGCCAAGAATGGCAGACGGATGAAAAACTGTTTTTT. This gives the protein CASSQEWQTDEKLFF.

J is TRBJ1-2 and V is TRBV10-3, with D perhaps matching TRBD1 (5 bases). Per the germline V gene, CDR1 is ENHRY and CDR2 is SYGVKD. V shed 5 bases and J shed 5 bases, with 15 bases lying between them. This CDR3 is 14 amino acids long. The CDR3 region has the DNA TGTGCCATCAGTCCCGACGGGGGTCCTTATGGCTACACCTTC. Its protein product is CAISPDGGPYGYTF.

The chain joins TRBV14 to TRBJ1-2; TRBD1 agrees at 9 bases. Germline loops: CDR1 SGHDN, CDR2 FVKESK. This CDR3 has 15 residues. V lost 0 bases to trimming and J lost 8 bases; unmatched junction nucleotides: 7. The chain's CDR3 is CASSQDHNRGHGYTF. The CDR3, as DNA: TGTGCCAGCAGCCAAGATCATAACAGGGGGCACGGCTACACCTTC.

The V and J genes are TRBV7-8 and TRBJ2-1; TRBD2 agrees at 13 bases. The germline CDR1 and CDR2 sequences are SGHVS and FQNEAQ. The CDR3 has 16 amino acids. The V and J ends lost 7 bases and 9 bases, in that order; junction bases with no gene match: 12. The CDR3 DNA is TGTGCCAGCAAGCTCGGACTAGCGGGAGCCTCGGGTGAGCAGTTCTTC. It codes for CASKLGLAGASGEQFF.

To note about this clone: This CDR3 is missing its conserved last phenylalanine or tryptophan, likely due to a read error. The chain has TRBV18 and TRBJ1-2; TRBD1 might be the D (5 bases). With 0 bases removed from V and 4 bases from J, the gap between germline ends came to 12 bases. CDR1 and CDR2 from the germline V gene are KGHSH and LQKENI. This CDR3 is built from 15 residues. In nucleotides, the CDR3 is TGTGCCAGCTCACCACCGACCCCAGGGTTCTATGGCTACACCCTC. As protein: CASSPPTPGFYGYTL.

This clone was observed a single time. The J gene is TRBJ1-1, the V gene TRBV7-9; D is ambiguous. This CDR3 is built from 15 residues. Trimming took 1 base from V and 6 from J, leaving 15 bases between them. CDR1 and CDR2 (germline): SEHNR, FQNEAQ (reference sequence). The CDR3 loop reads CASSLVVGLYSEAFF. The CDR3 DNA reads TGTGCCAGCAGCTTAGTGGTAGGCTTGTACTCTGAAGCTTTCTTT.

This chain uses TRBV7-9 with TRBJ2-3; 7 nucleotides match TRBD1. V lost 0 bases and J lost 1; bases outside the gene matches: 7. From germline, CDR1 is SEHNR and CDR2 FQNEAQ (reference sequence). This CDR3 has 17 amino acids. CDR3 nucleotide sequence: TGTGCCAGCAGCTTAGCGAGAGGGGGCGAAGGCACAGATACGCAGTATTTT. This encodes CASSLARGGEGTDTQYF.

V gene TRBV18 combines with J gene TRBJ1-5; D might be TRBD1 (5 bases). Germline V lookup: CDR1 KGHSH, CDR2 LQKENI. Trimming took off 0 bases at V and 9 bases at J, with 9 bases between the two ends. CDR3 length equals 13 residues. The CDR3 nucleotides read TGTGCCAGCTCACCACCGGAGGGGCGGCCCCAGCATTTT. This gives the protein CASSPPEGRPQHF. Looking up the rest from reference TRBV18 and TRBJ1-5 gives the full variable domain: NAGVMQNPRHLVRRRGQEARLRCSPMKGHSHVYWYRQLPEEGLKFMVYLQKENIIDESGMPKERFSAEFPKEGPSILRIQQVVRGDSAAYFCASSPPEGRPQHFGDGTRLSIL.

The rearrangement uses TRBV4-3 and TRBJ2-1; TRBD2 agrees at 11 bases. The V segment lost 3 bases and the J segment 4 bases; nucleotides outside the gene matches: 5. Germline V lookup: CDR1 LGHNA, CDR2 YSLEER. The CDR3 length is 16 residues. CDR3 nucleotides: TGCGCCAGCAGCCACCTGACTAGCGGGATTTACAATGAGCAGTTCTTC. This gives the protein CASSHLTSGIYNEQFF.

The chain links TRBV11-2 to TRBJ1-1, with D hard to call. The CDR3 length is 15 residues. CDR1 is SGHAT, CDR2 FQNNGV, per germline. Deletions cut 0 bases from V and 1 base from J, with 9 bases between. The CDR3 is CASSLEWTPNTEAFF. CDR3 nucleotide sequence: TGTGCCAGCAGCTTAGAGTGGACCCCGAACACTGAAGCTTTCTTT.

The genes are TRBV3-1 (or the pseudogene TRBV3-2) and TRBJ2-1; no definite D call. CDR1 and CDR2 from the germline V gene are LGHDT and YNNKEL (reference sequence). The CDR3 is made up of 13 amino acids. V gave up 1 base and J gave up 7 bases, with 8 bases separating them. The CDR3 bases are TGTGCCAGCAGCCAAGGGGCACGGAATGAGCAGTTCTTC. It is translated as CASSQGARNEQFF.

The chain has TRBV7-9 and TRBJ2-3, with D hard to call. This CDR3 is 13 amino acids long. Germline V CDR1 and CDR2: SEHNR, FQNEAQ (reference sequence). With 6 bases removed from V and 5 bases from J, the gap between germline ends came to 12 bases. The CDR3 DNA reads as TGTGCCAGCAGTAAAGGACCCGGAGATACGCAGTATTTT. Encoded protein: CASSKGPGDTQYF.

The chain has TRBV11-3 and TRBJ2-1; 9 positions agree with TRBD1. CDR3 length: 18 residues. The germline gives CDR1 SGHNT, CDR2 YENEEA. Losses at the gene ends were 1 base for V and 7 bases for J; bases not matched to a gene: 14. This CDR3 reads CASSLGPFRTGDRNEQFF. For the CDR3, the DNA is TGTGCCAGCAGCTTAGGACCTTTCCGGACAGGGGATAGGAATGAGCAGTTCTTC.

The V gene is TRBV9, the J gene TRBJ2-7, with D possibly TRBD1 on 7 matching bases. The germline V gene encodes CDR1 SGDLS and CDR2 YYNGEE. The CDR3 extends over 15 amino acids. Between the trimmed V and J ends, which lost 3 bases and 0 bases, there was a span of 13 bases. As DNA, the CDR3 is TGTGCCAGCAGCGGGGGGGCAGGGGGCTCCTACGAGCAGTACTTC. Translated: CASSGGAGGSYEQYF.

V is TRBV19 and J is TRBJ2-1, with 8 positions matching TRBD2. This CDR3 has 15 residues. Germline loops: CDR1 LNHDA, CDR2 SQIVND (reference sequence). Trimming cost V 6 bases and J 0 bases; bases outside gene matches: 4. This CDR3 reads CASSLSGDSYNEQFF. CDR3 bases: TGTGCCAGTAGCCTTAGCGGGGACTCCTACAATGAGCAGTTCTTC.

The V call is TRBV6-4, the J call TRBJ1-2; 7 nucleotides agree with TRBD1. The CDR3 consists of 13 residues. Unmatched junction bases numbered 4, after V lost 2 bases and J lost 7 bases. Germline-derived CDR1 and CDR2 are MRHNA and SNTAGT. CDR3 residues: CASSDPGQVGYTF. DNA for the CDR3: TGTGCCAGCAGTGACCCTGGACAGGTTGGCTACACCTTC.

The chain links TRBV4-1 to TRBJ2-6; D gene ambiguous. The germline gives CDR1 MGHRA, CDR2 YSYEKL. With 1 base removed from V and 2 bases from J, the gap between germline ends came to 9 bases. This CDR3 has 16 amino acids. The chain's CDR3 is CASSQASFPGANVLTF. The DNA of the CDR3 is TGCGCCAGCAGCCAAGCTTCGTTTCCTGGGGCCAACGTCCTGACTTTC.

The V call is TRBV6-2 or TRBV6-3, the J call TRBJ2-7; TRBD1 is a possible D gene (5 bases). The CDR3 sequence is 13 residues long. The germline V gene has CDR1 MNHEY and CDR2 SVGEGT. Trimming took off 2 bases at V and 2 bases at J, with 7 bases between the two ends. The CDR3 DNA reads TGTGCCAGCAGTTACCAGGGTCCCTACGAGCAGTACTTC. Amino acids: CASSYQGPYEQYF.

The V gene is TRBV27, the J gene TRBJ2-1; weak D call: TRBD1 (5 bases). Trimming removed 2 bases from V and 6 bases from J, with 11 bases in between. The CDR3 loop spans 14 amino acids. The V gene's germline CDR1 is MNHEY and CDR2 SMNVEV (reference sequence). DNA for the CDR3: TGTGCCAGCAGTTTAGGCAGGGTGGGCAATGAGCAGTTCTTC. Translated, it gives CASSLGRVGNEQFF.

The CDR3 DNA reads TGTGCCAGCAGCCAGGGGCGCAACTATGGCTACACCTTC. This encodes CASSQGRNYGYTF. V is TRBV5-6 and J is TRBJ1-2, with a tentative D call TRBD1 (6 bases). The ends were cut back, 4 bases at V and 2 bases at J, with 9 bases in the middle. This CDR3 comprises 13 residues. Germline-derived CDR1 and CDR2 are SGHDT and YYEEEE.

The rearrangement joins TRBV7-2 to TRBJ2-6, with TRBD1 matching 7 bases. The germline V gene encodes CDR1 SGHTA and CDR2 FQGNSA. This CDR3 has 17 residues. Trimming cost V 3 bases and J 0 bases; bases outside gene matches: 5. The CDR3 reads CASSFVGQSSGANVLTF. Here the CDR3 DNA reads TGTGCCAGCAGCTTCGTGGGACAGAGCTCTGGGGCCAACGTCCTGACTTTC.

CDR3: CASSSKAGGHYNEQFF. The DNA of the CDR3 is TGTGCCAGCAGTTCAAAAGCGGGAGGTCACTACAATGAGCAGTTCTTC. This rearrangement joins TRBV6-5 to TRBJ2-1, with 9 positions matching TRBD2. The V gene's germline CDR1 is MNHEY and CDR2 SVGAGI. The CDR3 consists of 16 residues. Trimming at V came to 4 bases and at J to 3 bases, leaving 7 bases not matched to a gene.

This clone was detected only once. The chain couples TRBV4-1 to TRBJ1-1, with unresolved D. Germline-derived CDR1 and CDR2 are MGHRA and YSYEKL. The germline V and J ends were trimmed by 4 bases and 6 bases, with 12 bases remaining between them. The CDR3 is made up of 13 amino acids. In DNA, the CDR3 is TGCGCCAGCAGCCCCGAGAAGGGCTCTGAAGCTTTCTTT. Translated: CASSPEKGSEAFF.

The CDR3 DNA reads TGTGCCAGCAGCTTAGCGGTTGTACAGGAAGCTTTCTTT. Translation gives CASSLAVVQEAFF. The V and J genes are TRBV7-9 and TRBJ1-1; D is undetermined. In germline, CDR1 is SEHNR, CDR2 FQNEAQ (reference sequence). CDR3 length: 13 amino acids. The V end lost 0 bases, the J end lost 8 bases, and 10 bases lay between the germline ends.

The chain joins TRBV27 to TRBJ1-5; 7 bases agree with TRBD1. Germline trimming cut 7 bases from V and 3 bases from J; bases unmatched to any gene: 15. Germline CDR1 and CDR2: MNHEY and SMNVEV (reference sequence). The CDR3 totals 17 residues. In nucleotides, the CDR3 is TGTGCCAGCACCCGGACAGGAGGTCCAGGTATCAATCAGCCCCAGCATTTT. Its protein product is CASTRTGGPGINQPQHF.

V is TRBV5-1 and J is TRBJ2-2, with a tentative D call TRBD2 (6 bases). The CDR3 extends over 15 amino acids. Trimming took off 4 bases at V and 5 bases at J, with 15 bases between the two ends. CDR1 and CDR2 (germline): SGHRS, YFSETQ. The CDR3 DNA reads as TGCGCCAGCAGCCCGGGACCCGGAGGGACCGGGGAGCTGTTTTTT. This codes for CASSPGPGGTGELFF.

The V call is TRBV10-3, the J call TRBJ1-5; no clear D. The CDR3 totals 15 residues. Deletions cut 5 bases from V and 7 bases from J, with 18 bases between. Germline V gene lookup returns CDR1 ENHRY and CDR2 SYGVKD. The chain's CDR3 is CAISPGENRRQPQHF. The CDR3 nucleotides read TGTGCCATCAGTCCCGGAGAGAACCGTAGACAGCCCCAGCATTTT.

The chain has TRBV28 and TRBJ1-3; D might be TRBD1 (6 bases). Germline loops: CDR1 MDHEN, CDR2 SYDVKM. V gave up 5 bases and J gave up 3 bases, with 17 bases separating them. The length of the CDR3 is 16 residues. The CDR3 reads CASSPLGGADGNTIYF. Here the CDR3 DNA reads TGTGCCAGCAGTCCATTAGGGGGGGCGGATGGAAACACCATATATTTT.

This CDR3 reads CASSPEGGRGDEAFF. Written as DNA, the CDR3 is TGTGCCAGCAGCCCAGAGGGGGGGCGAGGAGATGAAGCTTTCTTT. This rearrangement joins TRBV9 to TRBJ1-1; D possibly corresponds to TRBD1 (6 bases). CDR1 and CDR2 (germline): SGDLS, YYNGEE. The CDR3 runs to 15 residues. V lost 4 bases to trimming and J lost 7 bases, with 20 bases between them.